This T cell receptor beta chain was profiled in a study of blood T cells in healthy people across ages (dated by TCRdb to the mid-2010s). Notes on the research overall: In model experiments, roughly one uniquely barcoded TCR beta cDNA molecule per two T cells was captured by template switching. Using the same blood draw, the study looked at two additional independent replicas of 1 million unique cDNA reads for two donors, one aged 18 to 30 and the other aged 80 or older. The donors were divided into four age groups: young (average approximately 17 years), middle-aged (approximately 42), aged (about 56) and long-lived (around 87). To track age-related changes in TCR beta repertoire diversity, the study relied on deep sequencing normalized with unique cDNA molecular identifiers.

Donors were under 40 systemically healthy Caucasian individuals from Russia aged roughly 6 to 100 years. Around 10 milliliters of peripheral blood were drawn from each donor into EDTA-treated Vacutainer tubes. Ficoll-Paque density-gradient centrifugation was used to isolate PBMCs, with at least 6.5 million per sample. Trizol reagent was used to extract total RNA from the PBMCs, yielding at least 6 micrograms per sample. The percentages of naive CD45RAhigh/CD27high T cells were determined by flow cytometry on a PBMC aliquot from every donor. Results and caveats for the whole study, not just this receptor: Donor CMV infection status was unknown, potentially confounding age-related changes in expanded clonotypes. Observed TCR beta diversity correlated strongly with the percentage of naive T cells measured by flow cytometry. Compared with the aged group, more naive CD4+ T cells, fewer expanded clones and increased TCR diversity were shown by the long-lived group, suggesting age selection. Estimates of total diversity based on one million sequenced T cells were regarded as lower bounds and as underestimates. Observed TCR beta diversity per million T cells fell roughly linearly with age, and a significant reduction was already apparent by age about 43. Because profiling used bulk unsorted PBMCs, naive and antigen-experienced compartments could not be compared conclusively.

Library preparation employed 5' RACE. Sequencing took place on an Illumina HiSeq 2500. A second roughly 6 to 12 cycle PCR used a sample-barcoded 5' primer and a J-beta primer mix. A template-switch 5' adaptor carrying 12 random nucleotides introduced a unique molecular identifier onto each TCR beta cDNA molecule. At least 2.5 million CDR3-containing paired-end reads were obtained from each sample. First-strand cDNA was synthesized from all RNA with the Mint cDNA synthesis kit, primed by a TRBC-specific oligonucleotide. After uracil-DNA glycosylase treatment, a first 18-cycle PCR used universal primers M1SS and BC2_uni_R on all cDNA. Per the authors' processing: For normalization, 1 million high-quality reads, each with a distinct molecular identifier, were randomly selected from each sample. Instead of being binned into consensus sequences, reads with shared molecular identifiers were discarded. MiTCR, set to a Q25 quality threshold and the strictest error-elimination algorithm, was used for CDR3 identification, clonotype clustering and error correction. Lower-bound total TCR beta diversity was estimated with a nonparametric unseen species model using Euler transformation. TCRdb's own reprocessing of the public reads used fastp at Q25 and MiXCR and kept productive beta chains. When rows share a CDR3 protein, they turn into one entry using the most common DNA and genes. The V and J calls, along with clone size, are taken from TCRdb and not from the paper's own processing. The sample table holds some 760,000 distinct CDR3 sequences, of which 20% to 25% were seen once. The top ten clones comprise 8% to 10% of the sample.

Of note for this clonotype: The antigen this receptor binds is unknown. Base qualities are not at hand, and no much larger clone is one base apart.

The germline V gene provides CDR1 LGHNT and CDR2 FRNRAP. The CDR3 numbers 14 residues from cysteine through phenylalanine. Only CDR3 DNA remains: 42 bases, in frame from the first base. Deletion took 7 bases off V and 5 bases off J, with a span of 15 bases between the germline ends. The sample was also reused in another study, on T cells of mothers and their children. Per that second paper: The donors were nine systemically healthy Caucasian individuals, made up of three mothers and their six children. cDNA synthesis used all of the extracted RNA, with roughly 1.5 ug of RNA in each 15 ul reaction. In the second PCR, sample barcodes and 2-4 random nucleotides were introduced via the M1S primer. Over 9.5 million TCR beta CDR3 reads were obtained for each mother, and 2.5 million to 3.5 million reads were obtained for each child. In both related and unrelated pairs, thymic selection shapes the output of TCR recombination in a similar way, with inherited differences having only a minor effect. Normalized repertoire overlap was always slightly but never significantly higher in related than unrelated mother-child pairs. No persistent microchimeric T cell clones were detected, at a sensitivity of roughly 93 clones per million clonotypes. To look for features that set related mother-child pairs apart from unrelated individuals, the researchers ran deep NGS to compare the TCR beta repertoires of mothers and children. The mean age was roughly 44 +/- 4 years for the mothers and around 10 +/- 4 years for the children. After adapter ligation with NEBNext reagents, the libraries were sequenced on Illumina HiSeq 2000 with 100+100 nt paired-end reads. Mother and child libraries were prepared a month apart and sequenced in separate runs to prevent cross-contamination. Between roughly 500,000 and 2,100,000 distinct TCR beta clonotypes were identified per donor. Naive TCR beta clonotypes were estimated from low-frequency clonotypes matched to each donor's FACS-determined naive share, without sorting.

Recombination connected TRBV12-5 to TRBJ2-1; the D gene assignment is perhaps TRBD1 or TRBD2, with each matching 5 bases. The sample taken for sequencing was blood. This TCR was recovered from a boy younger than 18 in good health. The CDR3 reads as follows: CASALGRENNEQFF. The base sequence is TGTGCTAGTGCCTTGGGCAGGGAGAACAATGAGCAGTTCTTC.